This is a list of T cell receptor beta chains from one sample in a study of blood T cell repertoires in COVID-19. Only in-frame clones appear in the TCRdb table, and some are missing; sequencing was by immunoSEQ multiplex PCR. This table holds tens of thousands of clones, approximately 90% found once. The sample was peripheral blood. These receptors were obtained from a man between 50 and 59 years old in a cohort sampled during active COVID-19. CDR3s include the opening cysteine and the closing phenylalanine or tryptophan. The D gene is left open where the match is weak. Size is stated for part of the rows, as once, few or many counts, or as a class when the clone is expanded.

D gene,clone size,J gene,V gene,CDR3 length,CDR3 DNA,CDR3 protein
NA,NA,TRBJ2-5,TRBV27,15,TGTGCCAGCAGTGCGGGGCGGGCAGCTCAAGAGACCCAGTACTTC,CASSAGRAAQETQYF
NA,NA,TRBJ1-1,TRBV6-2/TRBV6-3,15,TGTGCCAGCAGTTACCTCCCGGCGGGGGGCACCGAAGCTTTCTTT,CASSYLPAGGTEAFF
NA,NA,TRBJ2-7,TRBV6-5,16,TGTGCCAGCAGTTACTCGCGGGACTTCGGTGGCTACGAGCAGTACTTC,CASSYSRDFGGYEQYF
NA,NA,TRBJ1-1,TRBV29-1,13,TGCAGCGTTTCCCCGGGAGTGAACACTGAAGCTTTCTTT,CSVSPGVNTEAFF
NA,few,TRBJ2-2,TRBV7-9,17,TGTGCCAGCAGCCACTTAGCAGACAGGTTCCGCACCGGGGAGCTGTTTTTT,CASSHLADRFRTGELFF
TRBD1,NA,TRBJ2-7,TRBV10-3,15,TGTGCCATCAGTGCAAGCCGGGACAGCAACTACGAGCAGTACTTC,CAISASRDSNYEQYF
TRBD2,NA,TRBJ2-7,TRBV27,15,TGTGCCAGCAGTTTAGGGACTAGCGGGGGGCACGAGCAGTACTTC,CASSLGTSGGHEQYF
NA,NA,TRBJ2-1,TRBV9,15,TGTGCCAGCAGCGTAGGAGCGGGTTCGTTGAATGAGCAGTTCTTC,CASSVGAGSLNEQFF
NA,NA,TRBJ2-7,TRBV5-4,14,TGTGCCAGCAGCGACGGGGGAGGCTCCTACGAGCAGTACTTC,CASSDGGGSYEQYF
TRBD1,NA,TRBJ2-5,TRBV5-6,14,TGTGCCAGCAGCTTATTAGGGGGCCGGGAGACCCAGTACTTC,CASSLLGGRETQYF
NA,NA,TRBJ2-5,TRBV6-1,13,TGTGCCAGCAGTGAATTTCGTAGAGAGACCCAGTACTTC,CASSEFRRETQYF
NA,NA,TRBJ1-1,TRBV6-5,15,TGTGCCAGCAGTTACTCCTGGACAATGAACACTGAAGCTTTCTTT,CASSYSWTMNTEAFF
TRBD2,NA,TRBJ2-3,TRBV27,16,TGTGCCAGCGCCGTGTGGGACGGGAGGGCCGGGGATACGCAGTATTTT,CASAVWDGRAGDTQYF
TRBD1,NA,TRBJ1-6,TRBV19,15,TGTGCCAGTAGTAACCGGGACAGCTATAATTCACCCCTCCACTTT,CASSNRDSYNSPLHF
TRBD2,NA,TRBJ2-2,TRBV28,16,TGTGCCAGCAGTTTCTCGGGGCGGGGGGACACCGGGGAGCTGTTTTTT,CASSFSGRGDTGELFF
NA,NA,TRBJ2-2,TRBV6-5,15,TGTGCCAGCAGTTTGCCGGGACAAGACACCGGGGAGCTGTTTTTT,CASSLPGQDTGELFF
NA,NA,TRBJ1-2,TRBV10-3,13,TGTGCCATCAGTGAGTCACTGGACTATGGCTACACCTTC,CAISESLDYGYTF
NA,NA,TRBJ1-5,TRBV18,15,TGTGCCAGCTCTCACACACCGTATAGCAATCAGCCCCAGCATTTT,CASSHTPYSNQPQHF
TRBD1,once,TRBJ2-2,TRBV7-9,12,TGTGCCAGCATGACAGGGCTCGGGGAGCTGTTTTTT,CASMTGLGELFF
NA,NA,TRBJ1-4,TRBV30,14,TGTGCCTGGAGGGCAGGGGTCTCCGTTGAAAAACTGTTTTTT,CAWRAGVSVEKLFF
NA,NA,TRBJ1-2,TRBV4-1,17,TGCGCCAGCAGCCAAGATTGGGGGCCGCGTTTGGACTATGGCTACACCTTC,CASSQDWGPRLDYGYTF
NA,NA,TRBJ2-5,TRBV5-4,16,TGTGCCAGCAGCCTCCTTCGCCCCCAGGGCCAAGAGACCCAGTACTTC,CASSLLRPQGQETQYF
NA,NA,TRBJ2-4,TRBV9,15,TGTGCCAGCTCTGTACAGGGCCGCGCCAAAAACATTCAGTACTTC,CASSVQGRAKNIQYF
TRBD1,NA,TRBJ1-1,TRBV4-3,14,TGCGCCAGCAGCCTCAGGACAGGGAACACTGAAGCTTTCTTT,CASSLRTGNTEAFF
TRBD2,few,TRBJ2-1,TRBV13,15,TGTGCCAGCAGCCCCCGGGGGGAGAGGTACAATGAGCAGTTCTTC,CASSPRGERYNEQFF
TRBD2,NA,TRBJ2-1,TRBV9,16,TGTGCCAGCAGCGCACGGACTAGCGGGGGGGCCGGTGAGCAGTTCTTC,CASSARTSGGAGEQFF
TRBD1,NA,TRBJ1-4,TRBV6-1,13,TGTGCCAGCTGGGACAGGGTTGGAGAAAAACTGTTTTTT,CASWDRVGEKLFF
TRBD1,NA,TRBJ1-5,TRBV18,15,TGTGCCAGCTCACGGGGACAGTCTAGCAATCAGCCCCAGCATTTT,CASSRGQSSNQPQHF
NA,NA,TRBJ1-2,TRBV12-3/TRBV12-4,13,TGTGCCAGCAGGCGCACAGGGTCCCATGGCTACACCTTC,CASRRTGSHGYTF
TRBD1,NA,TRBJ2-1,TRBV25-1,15,TGTGCCAGCAGCCTGGGACAGGGGGCTTACAATGAGCAGTTCTTC,CASSLGQGAYNEQFF
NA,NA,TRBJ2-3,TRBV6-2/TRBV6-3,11,TGTGCCAGCAGTTACAGCCATACGCAGTATTTT,CASSYSHTQYF
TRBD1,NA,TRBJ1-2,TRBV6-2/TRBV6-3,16,TGTGCCAGCAGTTGGGACAGGGATTTTACGGCCTATGGCTACACCTTC,CASSWDRDFTAYGYTF
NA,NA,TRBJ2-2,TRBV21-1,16,TGTGCCAGCAGCAAAAGGCGGGGCGGGGGTGCCGGGGAGCTGTTTTTT,CASSKRRGGGAGELFF
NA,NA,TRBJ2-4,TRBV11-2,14,TGTGCCAGCAGCTTAGTTGGGGGGTCCAACATTCAGTACTTC,CASSLVGGSNIQYF
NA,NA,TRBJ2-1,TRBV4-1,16,TGCGCCAGCAGCCAAACCCTAGCGAGCTCCTACAATGAGCAGTTCTTC,CASSQTLASSYNEQFF
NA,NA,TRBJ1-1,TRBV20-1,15,TGCAGTGCTACTGAGGGAGGACGGTGGAACACTGAAGCTTTCTTT,CSATEGGRWNTEAFF
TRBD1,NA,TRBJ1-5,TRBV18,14,TGTGCCAGCTCACAACAGGGGGGGCATCAGCCCCAGCATTTT,CASSQQGGHQPQHF
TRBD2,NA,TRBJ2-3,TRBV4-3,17,TGCGCCAGCAGCCAAGACCCCGCGGGGGGGCAAACAGATACGCAGTATTTT,CASSQDPAGGQTDTQYF
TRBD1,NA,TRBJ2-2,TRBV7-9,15,TGTGCCAGCAGCTGGGACAGTCCGAACACCGGGGAGCTGTTTTTT,CASSWDSPNTGELFF
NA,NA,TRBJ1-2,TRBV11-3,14,TGTGCCAGCACCCGACAACCCAAGCCATATGGCTACACCTTC,CASTRQPKPYGYTF
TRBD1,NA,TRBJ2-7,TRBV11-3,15,TGTGCCAGCAGCCTAGAAGGGACAGGGCTTTCGGAGCAGTACTTC,CASSLEGTGLSEQYF
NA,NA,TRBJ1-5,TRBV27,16,TGTGCCAGCAGGGCAGGGGCGTTCATTAGCAATCAGCCCCAGCATTTT,CASRAGAFISNQPQHF
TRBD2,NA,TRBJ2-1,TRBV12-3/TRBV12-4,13,TGTGCCAGCAGTTTGCGGGAGGATTTTGAGCAGTTCTTC,CASSLREDFEQFF
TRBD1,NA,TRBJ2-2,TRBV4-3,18,TGCGCCAGCAGCCAACTCCCACCGGGACAGGGTTCACGGGGGGAGCTGTTTTTT,CASSQLPPGQGSRGELFF
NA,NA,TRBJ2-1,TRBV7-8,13,TGTGCCAGCAGCTTAATAGGGGGGGGAGAGCAGTTCTTC,CASSLIGGGEQFF
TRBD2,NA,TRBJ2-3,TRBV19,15,TGTGCCAGTATTAGTACTAGCGGGGGCACAGATACGCAGTATTTT,CASISTSGGTDTQYF
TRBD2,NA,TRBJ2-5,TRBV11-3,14,TGTGCCAGCAGCTCCGGGACTAGCGTAGAGACCCAGTACTTC,CASSSGTSVETQYF